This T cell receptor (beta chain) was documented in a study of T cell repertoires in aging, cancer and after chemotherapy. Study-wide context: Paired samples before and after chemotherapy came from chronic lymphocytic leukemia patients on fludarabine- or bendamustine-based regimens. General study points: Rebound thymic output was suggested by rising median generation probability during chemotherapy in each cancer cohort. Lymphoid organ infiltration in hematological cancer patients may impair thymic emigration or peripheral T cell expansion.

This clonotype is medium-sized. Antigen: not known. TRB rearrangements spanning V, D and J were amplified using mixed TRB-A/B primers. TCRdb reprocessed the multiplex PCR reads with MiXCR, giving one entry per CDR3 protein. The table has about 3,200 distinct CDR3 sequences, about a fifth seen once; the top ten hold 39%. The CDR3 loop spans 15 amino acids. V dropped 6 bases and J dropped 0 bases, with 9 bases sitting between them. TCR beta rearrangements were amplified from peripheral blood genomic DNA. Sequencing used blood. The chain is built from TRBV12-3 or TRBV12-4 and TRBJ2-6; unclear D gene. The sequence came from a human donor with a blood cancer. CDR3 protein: CASSNWGSGANVLTF. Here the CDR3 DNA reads TGTGCCAGCAGCAACTGGGGCTCTGGGGCCAACGTCCTGACTTTC.